This T cell receptor (beta chain) comes out of a study of control samples from healthy donors and cancer patients. Repertoires were generated with immunoSEQ multiplex PCR, while TCRdb's copy carries only in-frame clones and drops some. The sample consists of about 100,000 clones, over 85% of them appearing once. The CDR3 runs to 16 residues. Germline V gene data show CDR1 as SGHAT and CDR2 as FQNNGV. V gave up 1 base and J gave up 4 bases, with 13 bases separating them. Sequenced material: blood. The sequence derives from a human donor in good health. The donor label of this sample is uncertain. The V and J genes are TRBV11-2 and TRBJ2-2; a possible D gene is TRBD2 (6 bases). DNA of the CDR3: TGTGCCAGCAGCTTAGGAGGAGGGGCGAGCACCGGGGAGCTGTTTTTT. Translating gives CASSLGGGASTGELFF. The full variable domain, with the rest looked up from reference TRBV11-2 and TRBJ2-2, is EAGVAQSPRYKIIEKRQSVAFWCNPISGHATLYWYQQILGQGPKLLIQFQNNGVVDDSQLPKDRFSAERLKGVDSTLKIQPAKLEDSAVYLCASSLGGGASTGELFFGEGSRLTVL.